This entry features one TCR beta chain sequence. Antigen: not known. The table came from immunoSEQ multiplex PCR; TCRdb's copy has only in-frame clones and leaves some out. The repertoire consists of around 80,000 clones, with roughly 74% occurring once and the leading ten covering 9.5% to 10%. CDR3 length: 16 residues. With V trimmed by 4 bases and J by 7 bases, 9 bases remained unmatched. The germline V gene encodes CDR1 SGHRS and CDR2 YFSETQ. This specimen belongs to a study of radiotherapy plus CTLA-4 blockade in lung cancer. Findings and caveats of the study: With interferon-beta, early dynamics of blood T cell clones were reported to best predict response. TCR clones of tumor origin grew in blood after radiotherapy plus ipilimumab.

Chemo-refractory metastatic non-small-cell lung cancer patients were treated with focal radiation plus CTLA-4 blockade with ipilimumab. This receptor was obtained from a human donor with non-small cell lung cancer whose response to radiotherapy plus ipilimumab could not be evaluated. The sample was peripheral blood, taken from a patient treated with radiotherapy plus ipilimumab. The rearrangement uses TRBV5-1 and TRBJ2-2; 11 nucleotides agree with TRBD2. CDR3 amino acids: CASSELAGAQGGELFF. CDR3 nucleotides: TGCGCCAGCAGCGAACTAGCGGGAGCACAAGGCGGGGAGCTGTTTTTT.